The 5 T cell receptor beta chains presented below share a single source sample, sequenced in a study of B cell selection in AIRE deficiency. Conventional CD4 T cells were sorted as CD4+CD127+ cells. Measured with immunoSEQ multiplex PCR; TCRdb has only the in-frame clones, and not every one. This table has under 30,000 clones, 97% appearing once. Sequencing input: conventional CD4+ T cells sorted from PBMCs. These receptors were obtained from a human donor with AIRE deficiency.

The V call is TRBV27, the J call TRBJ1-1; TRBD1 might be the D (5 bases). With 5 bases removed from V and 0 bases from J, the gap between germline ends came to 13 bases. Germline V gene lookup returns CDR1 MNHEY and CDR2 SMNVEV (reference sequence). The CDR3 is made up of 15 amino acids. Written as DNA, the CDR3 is TGTGCCAGCAGTCGCGGGGCCGGGATGAACACTGAAGCTTTCTTT. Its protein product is CASSRGAGMNTEAFF.

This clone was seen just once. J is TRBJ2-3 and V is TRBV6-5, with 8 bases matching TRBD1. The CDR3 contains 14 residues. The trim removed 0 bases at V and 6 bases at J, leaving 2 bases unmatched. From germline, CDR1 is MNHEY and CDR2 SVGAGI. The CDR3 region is CASSYSQGADTQYF. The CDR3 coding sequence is TGTGCCAGCAGTTACTCGCAGGGGGCGGATACGCAGTATTTT.

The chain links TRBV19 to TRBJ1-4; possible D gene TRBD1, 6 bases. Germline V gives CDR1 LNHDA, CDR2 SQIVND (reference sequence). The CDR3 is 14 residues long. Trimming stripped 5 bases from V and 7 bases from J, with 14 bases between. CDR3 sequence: CASSLDRSREKLFF. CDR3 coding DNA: TGTGCCAGTAGTCTGGACAGATCGCGTGAAAAACTGTTTTTT. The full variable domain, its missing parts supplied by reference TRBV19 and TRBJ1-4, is DGGITQSPKYLFRKEGQNVTLSCEQNLNHDAMYWYRQDPGQGLRLIYYSQIVNDFQKGDIAEGYSVSREKKESFPLTVTSAQKNPTAFYLCASSLDRSREKLFFGSGTQLSVL.

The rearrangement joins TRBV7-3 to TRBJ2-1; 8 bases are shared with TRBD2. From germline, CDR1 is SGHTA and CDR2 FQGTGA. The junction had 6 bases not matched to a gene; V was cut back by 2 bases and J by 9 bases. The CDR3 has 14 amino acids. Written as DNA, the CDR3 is TGTGCCAGCAGCTTAGCGGGACTAGTAGGTGAGCAGTTCTTC. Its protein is CASSLAGLVGEQFF.

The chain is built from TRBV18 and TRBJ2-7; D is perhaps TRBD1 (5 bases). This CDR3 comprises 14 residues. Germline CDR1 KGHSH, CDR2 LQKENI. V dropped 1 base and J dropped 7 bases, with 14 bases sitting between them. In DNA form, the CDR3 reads TGTGCCAGCTCACCACAGGGGCCTCCAATGGAGCAGTACTTC. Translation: CASSPQGPPMEQYF.